Listed here are 15 T cell receptor beta chains from one sample, sequenced in a study of OX40 agonist ivuxolimab in advanced cancers. Measured with immunoSEQ multiplex PCR; TCRdb has only the in-frame clones, and not every one. This sample has under 100,000 clones, with around nine tenths found just once. Sequencing used CD4+ or CD8+ T cells sorted from blood, obtained in a trial of the OX40 agonist ivuxolimab. Receptors originate from an adult with an advanced solid tumor such as melanoma, head and neck, liver or kidney cancer.

The chain couples TRBV5-1 to TRBJ1-3; perhaps TRBD1 as D (6 bases). The germline gives CDR1 SGHRS, CDR2 YFSETQ. Trimming pared 7 bases from V and 0 bases from J, leaving 11 bases between. The CDR3 spans 14 residues. DNA of the CDR3: TGCGCCAGCTGCAGGGGCCCCTCTGGAAACACCATATATTTT. This translates into CASCRGPSGNTIYF.

This chain uses TRBV25-1 with TRBJ2-1, with unresolved D. The germline V gene encodes CDR1 MGHDK and CDR2 SYGVNS. The V and J ends lost 7 bases and 4 bases respectively, with 11 bases between them. This CDR3 has 13 amino acids. The CDR3 protein is CASTERFYNEQFF. In DNA form, the CDR3 reads TGTGCCAGCACGGAACGATTTTACAATGAGCAGTTCTTC.

This clone appeared a few times. V is TRBV5-6 and J is TRBJ1-1; D not certain. The length of the CDR3 is 15 residues. Looked up from germline, CDR1 is SGHDT and CDR2 is YYEEEE. Trimming stripped 0 bases from V and 2 bases from J, with 11 bases between. The chain's CDR3 is CASSLEPWGNTEAFF. DNA for the CDR3: TGTGCCAGCAGCTTGGAACCGTGGGGAAACACTGAAGCTTTCTTT.

The chain combines TRBV6-4 with TRBJ2-7; D is possibly TRBD1 or TRBD2 (6 bases each). In germline, CDR1 is MRHNA, CDR2 SNTAGT. The CDR3 totals 14 residues. The germline V and J ends were trimmed by 2 bases and 3 bases, with 11 bases remaining between them. In nucleotides, the CDR3 is TGTGCCAGCAGTGACGAAGGGGGGAGCTACGAGCAGTACTTC. This gives the protein CASSDEGGSYEQYF.

The rearrangement links TRBV4-1 to TRBJ2-3, with no clear D. CDR1 and CDR2 from the germline V gene are MGHRA and YSYEKL. The CDR3 runs 11 residues. The V end was cut by 6 bases, the J end by 7 bases, with 8 bases between. CDR3: CASRDRYTQYF. The DNA for the CDR3 is TGCGCCAGCAGGGACCGCTATACGCAGTATTTT.

This chain uses TRBV7-9 with TRBJ2-1, with D perhaps matching TRBD2 (5 bases). The CDR3 loop spans 14 amino acids. CDR1 SEHNR and CDR2 FQNEAQ come from the germline V gene (reference sequence). Trimming pared 5 bases from V and 2 bases from J, leaving 10 bases between. The CDR3 loop is CASSRGFTYNEQFF. In DNA, the CDR3 is TGTGCCAGCAGCCGCGGGTTCACCTACAATGAGCAGTTCTTC.

The chain has TRBV7-2 and TRBJ2-5; D remains ambiguous. CDR3 length equals 14 residues. Between the trimmed V and J ends, which lost 2 bases and 5 bases, there was a span of 12 bases. Germline CDR1 reads SGHTA; CDR2 reads FQGNSA. The DNA for the CDR3 is TGTGCCAGCAGCTTACTCGGTCGGAGTGAGACCCAGTACTTC. This sequence encodes CASSLLGRSETQYF.

The V call is TRBV23-1, the J call TRBJ1-3, with 11 bases identical to TRBD1. TRBV23-1 is an ORF, with its function uncertain. The V gene end was trimmed by 1 base and the J gene end by 0 bases; junction bases not matched to a gene: 8. The CDR3 runs to 19 residues. Here the CDR3 reads CASSQWGTGGKSSGNTIYF. In nucleotides, the CDR3 is TGCGCCAGCAGTCAATGGGGGACAGGGGGAAAGAGCTCTGGAAACACCATATATTTT.

This rearrangement joins TRBV5-6 to TRBJ2-4; D might be TRBD1 (6 bases). Trimming removed 4 bases from V and 0 bases from J, with 11 bases in between. Germline V gives CDR1 SGHDT, CDR2 YYEEEE. The CDR3 totals 15 residues. The CDR3 nucleotides read TGTGCCAGCAGCCCAGTAGGGGGAGCCAAAAACATTCAGTACTTC. Encoded protein: CASSPVGGAKNIQYF.

The chain combines TRBV4-2 with TRBJ2-7, with TRBD2 identical over 12 bases. Germline values: CDR1 LGHNA, CDR2 YNFKEQ. Trimming cost V 1 base and J 6 bases; bases outside gene matches: 19. The length of the CDR3 is 20 residues. For the CDR3, the DNA is TGTGCCAGCAGCCAAGCTAGCGGGAGGGCCAGTAGAGCCGCAGCCTCCGAGCAGTACTTC. Residues: CASSQASGRASRAAASEQYF.

CDR3 sequence reads: CASWFLDRNYGYTF. The CDR3 region has the DNA TGTGCCAGTTGGTTCCTGGACAGGAACTATGGCTACACCTTC. The J gene is TRBJ1-2, the V gene TRBV5-6, with 7 bases fitting TRBD1. The CDR3 spans 14 residues. Germline trimming cut 8 bases from V and 2 bases from J; bases unmatched to any gene: 9. CDR1 SGHDT and CDR2 YYEEEE come from the germline V gene.

The rearrangement uses TRBV7-2 and TRBJ1-2; D is undetermined. V lost 1 base, J lost 5 bases, and 11 bases lay in between. CDR3 size: 14 residues. In germline, CDR1 is SGHTA, CDR2 FQGNSA. CDR3 coding DNA: TGTGCCAGCAGCTTAGGGCCCCACGCTTATGGCTACACCTTC. Translated, it gives CASSLGPHAYGYTF.

CDR3 in amino acids: CASSWDSGSPLHF. The CDR3 coding sequence is TGTGCCAGCAGTTGGGACAGTGGATCACCCCTCCACTTT. The V gene is TRBV6-6, the J gene TRBJ1-6, with TRBD1 matching over 7 bases. Losses at the gene ends were 4 bases for V and 10 bases for J; bases not matched to a gene: 4. This CDR3 contains 13 residues. Germline V gives CDR1 MNHNY, CDR2 SVGAGI (reference sequence).

The rearrangement uses TRBV5-3 and TRBJ1-1; tentative D call: TRBD1 (5 bases). TRBV5-3 is an ORF; its function is uncertain. The CDR3 length is 15 residues. The V and J ends lost 6 bases and 0 bases respectively, with 15 bases between them. The CDR3 loop is CARNPREIMNTEAFF. The DNA for the CDR3 is TGTGCCAGAAACCCCAGGGAGATCATGAACACTGAAGCTTTCTTT.

The V gene is TRBV5-4, the J gene TRBJ2-3; 9 positions match TRBD2. From germline, CDR1 is SGHNT and CDR2 YYREEE (reference sequence). Trimming at V came to 3 bases and at J to 2 bases, leaving 4 bases not matched to a gene. CDR3 size: 15 residues. The CDR3 DNA follows: TGTGCCAGCAGCTCCAAGCGGGGGGTCACAGATACGCAGTATTTT. Its protein product is CASSSKRGVTDTQYF.